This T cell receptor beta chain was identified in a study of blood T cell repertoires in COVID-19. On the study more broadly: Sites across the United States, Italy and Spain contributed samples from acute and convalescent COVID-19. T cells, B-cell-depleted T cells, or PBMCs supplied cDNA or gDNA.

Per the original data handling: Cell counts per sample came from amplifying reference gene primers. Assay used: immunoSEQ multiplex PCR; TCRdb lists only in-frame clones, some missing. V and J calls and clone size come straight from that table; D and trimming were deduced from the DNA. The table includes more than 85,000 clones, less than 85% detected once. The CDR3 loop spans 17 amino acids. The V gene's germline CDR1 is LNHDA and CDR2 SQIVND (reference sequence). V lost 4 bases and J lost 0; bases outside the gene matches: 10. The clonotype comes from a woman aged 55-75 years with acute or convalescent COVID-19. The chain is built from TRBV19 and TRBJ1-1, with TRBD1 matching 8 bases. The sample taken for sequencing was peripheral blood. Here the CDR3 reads CASSTRQGNAMNTEAFF. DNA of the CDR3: TGTGCCAGTAGTACGAGACAGGGGAATGCTATGAACACTGAAGCTTTCTTT.